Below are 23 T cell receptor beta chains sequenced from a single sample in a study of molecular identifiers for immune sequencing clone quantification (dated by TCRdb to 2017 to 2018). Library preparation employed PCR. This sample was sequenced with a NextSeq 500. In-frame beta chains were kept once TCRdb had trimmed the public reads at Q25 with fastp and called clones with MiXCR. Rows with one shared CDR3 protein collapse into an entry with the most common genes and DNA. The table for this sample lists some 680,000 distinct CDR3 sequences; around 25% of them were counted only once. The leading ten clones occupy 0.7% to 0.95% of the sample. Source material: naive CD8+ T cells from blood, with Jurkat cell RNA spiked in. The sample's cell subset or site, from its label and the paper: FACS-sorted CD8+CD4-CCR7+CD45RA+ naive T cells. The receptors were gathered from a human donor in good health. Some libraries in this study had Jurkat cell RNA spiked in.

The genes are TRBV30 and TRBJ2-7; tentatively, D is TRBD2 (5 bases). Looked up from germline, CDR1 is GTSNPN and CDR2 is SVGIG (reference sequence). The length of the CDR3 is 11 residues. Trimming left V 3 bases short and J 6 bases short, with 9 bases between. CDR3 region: CAWSETIEQYF. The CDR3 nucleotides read TGTGCCTGGAGCGAGACTATCGAGCAGTACTTC.

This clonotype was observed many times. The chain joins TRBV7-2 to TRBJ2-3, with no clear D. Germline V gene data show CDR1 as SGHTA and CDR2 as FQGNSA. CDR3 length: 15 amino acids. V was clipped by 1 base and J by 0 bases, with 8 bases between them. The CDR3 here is CASSLVTTSTDTQYF. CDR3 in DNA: TGTGCCAGCAGCTTAGTTACTACTAGCACAGATACGCAGTATTTT.

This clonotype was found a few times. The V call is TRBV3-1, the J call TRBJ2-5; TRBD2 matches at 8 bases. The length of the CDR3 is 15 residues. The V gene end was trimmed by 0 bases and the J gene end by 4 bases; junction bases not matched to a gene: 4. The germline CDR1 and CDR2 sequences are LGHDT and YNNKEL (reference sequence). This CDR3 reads CASSQDGAGGETQYF. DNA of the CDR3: TGTGCCAGCAGCCAAGATGGGGCGGGGGGAGAGACCCAGTACTTC.

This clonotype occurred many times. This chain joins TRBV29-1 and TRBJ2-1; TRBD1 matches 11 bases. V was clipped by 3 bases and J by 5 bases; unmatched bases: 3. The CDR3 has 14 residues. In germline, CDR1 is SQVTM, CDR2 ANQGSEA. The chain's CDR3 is CSVEGQGVHNEQFF. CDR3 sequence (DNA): TGCAGCGTTGAGGGACAGGGGGTCCACAATGAGCAGTTCTTC.

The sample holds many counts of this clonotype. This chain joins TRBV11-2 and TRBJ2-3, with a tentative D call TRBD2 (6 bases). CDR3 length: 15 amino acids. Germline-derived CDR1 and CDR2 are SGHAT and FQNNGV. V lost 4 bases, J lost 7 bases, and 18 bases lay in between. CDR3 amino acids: CASSWTEEGWYTQYF. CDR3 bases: TGTGCCAGCAGCTGGACTGAGGAGGGCTGGTATACGCAGTATTTT.

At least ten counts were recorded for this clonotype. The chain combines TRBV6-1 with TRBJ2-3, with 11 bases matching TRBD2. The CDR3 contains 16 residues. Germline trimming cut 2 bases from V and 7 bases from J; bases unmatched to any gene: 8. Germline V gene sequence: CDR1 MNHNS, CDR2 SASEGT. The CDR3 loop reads CASSEPLAGVLNTQYF. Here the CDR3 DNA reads TGTGCCAGCAGTGAACCACTAGCGGGAGTGTTAAATACGCAGTATTTT.

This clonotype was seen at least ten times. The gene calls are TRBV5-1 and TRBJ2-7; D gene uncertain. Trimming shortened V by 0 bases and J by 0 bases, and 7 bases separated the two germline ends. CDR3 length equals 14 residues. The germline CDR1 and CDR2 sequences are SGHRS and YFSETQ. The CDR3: CASSLAYDSYEQYF. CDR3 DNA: TGCGCCAGCAGCTTGGCCTACGACTCCTACGAGCAGTACTTC.

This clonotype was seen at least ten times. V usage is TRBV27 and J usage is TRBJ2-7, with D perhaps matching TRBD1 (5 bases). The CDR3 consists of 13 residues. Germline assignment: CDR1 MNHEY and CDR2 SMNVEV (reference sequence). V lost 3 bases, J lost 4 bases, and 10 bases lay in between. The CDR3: CASSLQGRYEQYF. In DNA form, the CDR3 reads TGTGCCAGCAGTTTGCAGGGTCGTTACGAGCAGTACTTC.

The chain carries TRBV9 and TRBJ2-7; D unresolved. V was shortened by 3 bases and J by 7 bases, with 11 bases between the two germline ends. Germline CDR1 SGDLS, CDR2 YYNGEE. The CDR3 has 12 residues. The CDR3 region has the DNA TGTGCCAGCAGCGATAGTGTAGGGGAGCAGTACTTC. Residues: CASSDSVGEQYF.

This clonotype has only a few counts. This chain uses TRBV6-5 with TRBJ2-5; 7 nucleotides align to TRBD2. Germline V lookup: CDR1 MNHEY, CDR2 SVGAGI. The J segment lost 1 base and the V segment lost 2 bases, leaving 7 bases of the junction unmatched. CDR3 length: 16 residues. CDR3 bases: TGTGCCAGCAGTTACACCCCTAGCGGAGCCCAAGAGACCCAGTACTTC. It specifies CASSYTPSGAQETQYF.

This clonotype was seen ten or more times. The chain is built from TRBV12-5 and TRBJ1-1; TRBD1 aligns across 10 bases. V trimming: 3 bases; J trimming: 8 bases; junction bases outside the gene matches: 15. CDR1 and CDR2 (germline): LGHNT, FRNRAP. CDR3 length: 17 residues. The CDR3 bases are TGTGCTAGTGGTTTTACCCGGGTAACGGGACAGGGGCCGGAAGCTTTCTTT. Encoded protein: CASGFTRVTGQGPEAFF.

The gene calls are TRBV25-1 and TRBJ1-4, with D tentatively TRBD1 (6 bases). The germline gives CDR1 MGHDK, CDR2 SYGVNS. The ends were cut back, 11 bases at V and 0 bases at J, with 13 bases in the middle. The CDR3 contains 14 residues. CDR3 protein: CALGQGPTNEKLFF. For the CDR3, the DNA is TGTGCCCTAGGCCAGGGGCCAACTAATGAAAAACTGTTTTTT.

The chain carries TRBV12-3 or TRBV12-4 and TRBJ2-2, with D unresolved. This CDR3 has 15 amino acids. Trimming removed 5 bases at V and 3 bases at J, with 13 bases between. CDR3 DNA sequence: TGTGCCAGCAGTCTGCTCATACAGTACACCGGGGAGCTGTTTTTT. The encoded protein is CASSLLIQYTGELFF.

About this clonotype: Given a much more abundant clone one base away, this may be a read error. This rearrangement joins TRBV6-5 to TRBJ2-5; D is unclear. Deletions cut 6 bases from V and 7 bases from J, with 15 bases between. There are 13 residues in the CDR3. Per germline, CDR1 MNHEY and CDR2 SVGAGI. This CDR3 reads CASRSRSRGTQYF. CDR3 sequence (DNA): TGTGCCAGCAGGAGTCGGAGTCGAGGGACCCAGTACTTC.

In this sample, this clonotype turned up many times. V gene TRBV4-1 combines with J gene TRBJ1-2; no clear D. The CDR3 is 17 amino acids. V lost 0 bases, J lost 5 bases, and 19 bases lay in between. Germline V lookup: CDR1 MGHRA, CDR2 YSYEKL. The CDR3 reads CASSQDPPEAATYGYTF. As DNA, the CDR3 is TGCGCCAGCAGCCAAGATCCCCCAGAGGCAGCCACTTATGGCTACACCTTC.

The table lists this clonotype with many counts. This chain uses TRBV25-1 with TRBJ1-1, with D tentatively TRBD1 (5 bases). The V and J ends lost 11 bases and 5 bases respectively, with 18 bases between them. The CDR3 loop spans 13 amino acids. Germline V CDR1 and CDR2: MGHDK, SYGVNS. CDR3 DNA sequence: TGTGCCCGCCGGGGAGGAGGGGAAACTGAAGCTTTCTTT. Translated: CARRGGGETEAFF.

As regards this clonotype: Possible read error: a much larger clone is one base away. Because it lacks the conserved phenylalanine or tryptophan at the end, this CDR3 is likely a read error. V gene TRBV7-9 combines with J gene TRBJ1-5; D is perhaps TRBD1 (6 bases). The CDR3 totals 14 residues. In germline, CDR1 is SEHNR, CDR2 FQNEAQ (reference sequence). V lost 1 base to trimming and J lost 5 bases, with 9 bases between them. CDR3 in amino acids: CASSLGDNHQPQHL. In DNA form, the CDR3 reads TGTGCCAGCAGCTTAGGGGACAATCATCAGCCCCAGCATCTT.

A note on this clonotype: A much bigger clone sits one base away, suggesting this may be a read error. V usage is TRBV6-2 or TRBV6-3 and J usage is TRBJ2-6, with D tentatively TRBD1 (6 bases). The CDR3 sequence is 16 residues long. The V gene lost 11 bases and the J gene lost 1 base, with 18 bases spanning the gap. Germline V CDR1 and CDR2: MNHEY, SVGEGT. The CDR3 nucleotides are TGTGCCCGCACCACGAACAGGGCGTCTGGGGCCAACGTCCTGACTTTC. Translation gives CARTTNRASGANVLTF.

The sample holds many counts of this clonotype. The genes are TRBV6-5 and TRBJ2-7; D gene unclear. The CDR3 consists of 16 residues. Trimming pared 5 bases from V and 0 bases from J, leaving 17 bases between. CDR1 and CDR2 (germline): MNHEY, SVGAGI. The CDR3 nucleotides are TGTGCCAGCAGTCCTACGGACCAGGTTAGCTCCTACGAGCAGTACTTC. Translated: CASSPTDQVSSYEQYF.

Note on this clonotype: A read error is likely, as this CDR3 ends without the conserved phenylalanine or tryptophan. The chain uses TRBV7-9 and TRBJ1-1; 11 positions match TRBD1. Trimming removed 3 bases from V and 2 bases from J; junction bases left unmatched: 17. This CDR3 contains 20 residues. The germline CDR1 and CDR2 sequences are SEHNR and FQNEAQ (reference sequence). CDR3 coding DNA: TGTGCCAGCAGCTTGCCTCTCCGGGACAGGGGGAGTGGGACTAACACTGAAGCTTTCATT. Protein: CASSLPLRDRGSGTNTEAFI.

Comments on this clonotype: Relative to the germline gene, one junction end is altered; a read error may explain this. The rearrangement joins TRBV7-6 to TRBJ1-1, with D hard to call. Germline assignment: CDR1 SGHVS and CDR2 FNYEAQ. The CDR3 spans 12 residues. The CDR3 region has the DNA TGTGCCAGCAAACACGAGAACACTGAAGCTTCCTTT. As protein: CASKHENTEASF. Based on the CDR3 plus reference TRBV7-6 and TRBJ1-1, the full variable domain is GAGVSQSPRYKVTKRGQDVALRCDPISGHVSLYWYRQALGQGPEFLTYFNYEAQQDKSGLPNDRFSAERPEGSISTLTIQRTEQRDSAMYRCASKHENTEASFGQGTRLTVV.

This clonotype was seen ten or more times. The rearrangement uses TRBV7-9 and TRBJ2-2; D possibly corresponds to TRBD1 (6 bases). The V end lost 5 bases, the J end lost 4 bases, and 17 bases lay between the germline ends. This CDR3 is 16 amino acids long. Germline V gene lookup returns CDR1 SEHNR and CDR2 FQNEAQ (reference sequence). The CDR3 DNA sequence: TGTGCCAGCAGCCCCTGGACAGCAGAATCCACCGGGGAGCTGTTTTTT. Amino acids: CASSPWTAESTGELFF.

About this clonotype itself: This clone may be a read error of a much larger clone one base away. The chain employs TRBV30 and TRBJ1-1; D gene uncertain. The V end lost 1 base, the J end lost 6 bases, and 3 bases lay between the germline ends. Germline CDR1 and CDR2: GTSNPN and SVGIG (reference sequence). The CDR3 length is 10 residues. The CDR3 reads CAWSGAEAFF. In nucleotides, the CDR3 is TGTGCCTGGAGTGGCGCTGAAGCTTTCTTT.